This record looks at one TCR beta chain sequence and its context. Its antigen is currently unknown. This record belongs to a study of PD-1 blockade in mismatch repair-deficient tumors. Only in-frame clones appear in the TCRdb table, and some are missing; sequencing was by immunoSEQ multiplex PCR. The sample shows about 9,800 clones, approximately 86% of them seen only once. Time point meaning: roughly 11-day in vitro stimulation with candidate neoantigen peptide 2. Several ELISpot-reactive neoantigen peptides each drove an approximately 10-day in vitro stimulation. Trimming removed 7 bases at V and 6 bases at J, with 12 bases between. This CDR3 has 11 residues. Germline assignment: CDR1 SQVTM and CDR2 ANQGSEA. Whole-study results and caveats: Rapid post-treatment expansion, then contraction, generally preceding radiologic response, marked tumor-resident clones.

Sequenced here: cells cultured in vitro, sampled from a patient treated with pembrolizumab. The TCR comes from an adult with mismatch repair-deficient cancer. The gene calls are TRBV29-1 and TRBJ1-1; unclear D gene. In nucleotides, the CDR3 is TGCAGCGGAACCTTCTACGCTGAAGCTTTCTTT. It specifies CSGTFYAEAFF.